The clone carrying this T cell receptor beta chain came up once. Its target is unknown. At least 3 on the Clinical Activity Score was recorded for ophthalmopathy patients, who also had NOSPECS grade at least 4 and duration under 3 months. The data belong to a study of T cells in Graves' hyperthyroidism and ophthalmopathy. Whole-study findings and limits: Blood samples included most of the expanded thyroid clonotypes exceeding 0.001.

This CDR3 has 16 amino acids. Germline assignment: CDR1 SGHKS and CDR2 YYEKEE (reference sequence). Trimming took 2 bases from V and 6 from J; bases not matched to a gene: 9. The TCR beta CDR3 regions underwent amplification using RNA transcripts as the source. Using the HTBI primer set, a first-round RT-PCR was run on the TCR CDR3. In TCRdb, the multiplex PCR reads were re-called with MiXCR into one record per CDR3 protein. The table records about 370,000 distinct CDR3 sequences, about 15% of them present only once. Sequencing was carried out using blood. The genes are TRBV5-5 and TRBJ2-3, with TRBD2 matching 10 bases. The source is a woman aged 55-69 years with Graves' ophthalmopathy. CDR3 DNA: TGTGCCAGCAGCTTTAGACTAGCGGGCCTCGTGGATACGCAGTATTTT. Residues: CASSFRLAGLVDTQYF.